These 9 T cell receptor beta chains were all obtained from the same sample, sequenced in a study of tissue T cells after allogeneic stem cell transplantation. Time point here: mouse harvest day 14 after allogeneic transplant. Mouse grafts combined 10^7 T-cell-depleted bone marrow cells with 10^6 splenic CD5+ T cells. Data came from immunoSEQ multiplex PCR; TCRdb stores just in-frame clones and leaves some out. The sample yields about 4,000 clones, around half seen once. Sequencing was done on a sample of gut tissue. These receptors all stem from a female BALB/c mouse given C57BL/6 T cells with graft-versus-host disease after an allogeneic hematopoietic cell transplant.

This clone is medium-sized by share. Gene names and germline refer to mouse. The CDR3 extends 1 residue past the end of the read, so its final part is completed from the germline J gene. V gene TRBV3 combines with J gene TRBJ2-7; a possible D gene is TRBD2 (6 bases). CDR1 is SNHLY, CDR2 FYNGKV, per germline (reference sequence). The CDR3 contains 14 residues. V was clipped by 2 bases and J by 4 bases, with 12 bases between them. CDR3: CASSLRLGRYEQYF. The part of the CDR3 DNA that was read is TGTGCCAGCAGCTTACGGCTGGGGAGGTATGAACAGTAC.

Comments on this clone: The germline and genes are mouse ones. Read coverage stops 1 residue before the CDR3 terminus; the germline J gene supplies the remainder. V and J are TRBV26 and TRBJ1-6; TRBD1 agrees at 9 bases. TRBJ1-6 is noted as an ORF with a role that remains uncertain. Unmatched junction bases numbered 4, after V lost 5 bases and J lost 5 bases. CDR1 and CDR2 from the germline V gene are KGHPV and FQNQEV (reference sequence). This CDR3 comprises 15 residues. CDR3 DNA (partial): TGTGCCAGCAGTTCGGGGACAGGGAATAATTCGCCCCTCTAC. This translates into CASSSGTGNNSPLY. The complete CDR3 reads CASSSGTGNNSPLYF.

This clone has just a few counts. Mouse gene names and germline throughout. The observed sequence ends 1 residue before the CDR3 terminus, with the missing tail filled in from the germline J gene. The V gene is TRBV23, the J gene TRBJ1-1; the table's D gene call, TRBD1, was not cross checked with the DNA. Germline CDR1 is KGHTA and CDR2 is FQNQQP. This CDR3 contains 13 residues. The sequenced CDR3 bases are TGCTCCAGCAGTCAATCGCGGGACAAAGAAGTCTTC. Amino acid sequence: CSSSQSRDKEVF. The full CDR3 sequence reads CSSSQSRDKEVFF.

The sample holds a few counts of this clone. Gene names and germline match the mouse. The read ends 1 residue shy of where the CDR3 ends; the end is completed using the germline J gene. The V call is TRBV12-1, the J call TRBJ2-7; 7 bases map to TRBD2. The germline V gene has CDR1 SGHSN and CDR2 HYEKVE. CDR3 length equals 13 residues. V gave up 0 bases and J gave up 4 bases; unmatched junction bases: 2. Incomplete CDR3 DNA: TGTGCCAGCTCTCTCTCCTGGGGGTATGAACAGTAC. It yields the protein CASSLSWGYEQY. The full CDR3 reads CASSLSWGYEQYF.

A remark on this clone: Gene names and germline match the mouse. This chain's CDR3 is CASSLAGDEQYF. Partial CDR3 DNA: TGTGCCAGCAGTCTGGCGGGGGACGAACAGTAC. This chain uses TRBV26 with TRBJ2-7; D assignment may be TRBD1 or TRBD2 (5 bases each). The read ends 1 residue shy of where the CDR3 ends; the end is completed using the germline J gene. The CDR3 covers 12 residues. Between the trimmed V and J ends, which lost 2 bases and 7 bases, there was a span of 9 bases. The germline V gene has CDR1 KGHPV and CDR2 FQNQEV (reference sequence).

Remarks on this clone: Mouse gene names and germline throughout. The read terminates 1 residue ahead of where the CDR3 ends, so the germline J gene completes it. The rearrangement joins TRBV20 to TRBJ2-2, with TRBD1 matching 8 bases. The CDR3 runs 13 residues. The V gene end was trimmed by 2 bases and the J gene end by 7 bases; junction bases not matched to a gene: 3. CDR1 GFQATS and CDR2 STVNSAI come from the germline V gene. The CDR3 protein is CGARRQGSGQLYF. The covered CDR3 bases are TGTGGTGCTAGGCGACAGGGGAGCGGGCAGCTCTAC.

Worth noting for this clone: Mouse germline and gene names are used. The read is 1 residue too short to cover the CDR3 end, so that end is filled in from the germline J gene. The J gene is TRBJ1-3, the V gene TRBV26; the D is unclear. With 1 base removed from V and 0 bases from J, the gap between germline ends came to 4 bases. The CDR3 is 14 residues long. Germline V gives CDR1 KGHPV, CDR2 FQNQEV (reference sequence). The CDR3 DNA, read in part, is TGTGCCAGCAGTCTGTACAGTTCTGGAAATACGCTCTAT. Amino acids: CASSLYSSGNTLY. The whole CDR3 is CASSLYSSGNTLYF.

For this clone: All gene names here are mouse names. Coverage ceases 1 residue before the CDR3 finishes, and the germline J gene fills in the end. The V gene is TRBV19, the J gene TRBJ2-1; 8 bases align to TRBD1. The CDR3 sequence is 14 residues long. The germline gives CDR1 FNHDT, CDR2 SITEND (reference sequence). The V gene end was trimmed by 2 bases and the J gene end by 9 bases; junction bases not matched to a gene: 7. Incomplete CDR3 DNA: TGTGCCAGCAGTATCTGGACAGGGAGGGATGAGCAGTTC. This translates into CASSIWTGRDEQF. Given in full, the CDR3 is CASSIWTGRDEQFF.

For this clone: Gene labels here are mouse ones. The read stops 1 residue short of the end of the CDR3; the missing end is completed from the germline J gene. This rearrangement joins TRBV26 to TRBJ2-3; D is uncertain. V gave up 4 bases and J gave up 0 bases, with 8 bases separating them. Germline loops: CDR1 KGHPV, CDR2 FQNQEV (reference sequence). The CDR3 length is 14 residues. Incomplete CDR3 DNA: TGTGCCAGCAGTCAGACATCTAGTGCAGAAACGCTGTAT. As protein: CASSQTSSAETLY. The whole CDR3 protein is CASSQTSSAETLYF.